This T cell receptor (beta chain) was retrieved from a study of cytomegalovirus exposure and HLA in healthy donors. On the study more broadly: HLA-typed donors contributed 80 million to 85 million unique TCRs, which were held in an early data release. Study-level findings and limits: In a later analysis, across HLA loci, associated TCR counts were highest for DRB1, lowest for HLA-C. A likely sequencing artifact accounted for one observed cluster of highly shared sequence variants. An apparent linkage of common viral pathogens to several of the most significant clusters emerged in a later analysis.

Trimming removed 5 bases from V and 7 bases from J, with 14 bases in between. CDR1 SSHAT and CDR2 FNYEAQ come from the germline V gene (reference sequence). CDR3 length: 13 residues. This clone has a handful of counts. Its matching antigen is unknown. The study ran its PCR with 60 Vbeta and 13 Jbeta primers. The assay was immunoSEQ multiplex PCR, and TCRdb's table has in-frame clones only and misses some. This sample has around 140,000 clones, with around 10% found just once. The rearrangement uses TRBV7-7 and TRBJ1-2, with D perhaps TRBD1 (5 bases). The source material was PBMCs. The TCR originated in a woman aged 40 to 55 in good health and CMV-seropositive. This CDR3 reads CASSELGGGGYTF. The CDR3 DNA reads as TGTGCCAGCAGCGAGTTGGGGGGAGGTGGCTACACCTTC.